This section outlines one T cell receptor beta chain sequence together with its context. As yet, its antigen is unknown. This sample stems from a study of beta chain features in type 1 diabetes. Study conclusions and caveats: When Type 1 diabetes patients were examined, their TCRB CDR3s proved moderately but significantly shorter in all four CD4+ subsets.

V lost 3 bases and J lost 6; bases outside the gene matches: 3. The CDR3 runs 13 residues. The germline gives CDR1 MDHEN, CDR2 SYDVKM. Isolated RNA was reverse transcribed in full, so expressed TCRB transcripts were sequenced. Produced via immunoSEQ multiplex PCR; TCRdb's table is partial and in-frame only. The sample carries 120,000 to 150,000 clones, about 7% recorded once. The chain has TRBV28 and TRBJ1-2; 8 positions match TRBD1. Sequenced sample: central memory CD4+ T cells from blood. The TCR was taken from a woman aged 25 to 39 in good health. CDR3 protein: CASSFPQGDGYTF. CDR3 nucleotide sequence: TGTGCCAGCAGTTTCCCACAGGGGGATGGCTACACCTTC.